The 20 T cell receptor beta chains listed next were all sequenced from one sample in a study of OX40 agonist ivuxolimab in advanced cancers. Assay used: immunoSEQ multiplex PCR; TCRdb lists only in-frame clones, some missing. This sample has 35,000 or so clones; roughly 89% occur once, and the top ten carry 9.1%. This material consisted of CD4+ or CD8+ T cells sorted from blood, taken in a trial of the OX40 agonist ivuxolimab. These receptors all come from an adult with an advanced solid tumor such as melanoma, head and neck, liver or kidney cancer.

The chain has TRBV4-1 and TRBJ2-7, with 11 bases matching TRBD2. Germline V gives CDR1 MGHRA, CDR2 YSYEKL. V lost 1 base and J lost 4; bases outside the gene matches: 9. The CDR3 is made up of 17 amino acids. This CDR3 is CASSQGGGLAENYEQYF. The CDR3 DNA is TGCGCCAGCAGCCAAGGGGGGGGACTAGCGGAAAATTACGAGCAGTACTTC.

This clone was observed a single time. The chain carries TRBV6-5 and TRBJ2-2; 7 positions match TRBD1. Germline V CDR1 and CDR2: MNHEY, SVGAGI. The junction had 3 bases not matched to a gene; V was cut back by 7 bases and J by 1 base. The CDR3 length is 14 residues. CDR3 sequence: CASNRQGNTGELFF. The CDR3 DNA follows: TGTGCCAGCAACAGACAGGGGAACACCGGGGAGCTGTTTTTT.

Remarks on this clone: Mismatch with germline at one junction end may stem from a read error. This chain links TRBV7-9 with TRBJ2-7; TRBD1 agrees at 7 bases. The CDR3 is 12 amino acids. Germline-derived CDR1 and CDR2 are SEHNR and FQNEAQ (reference sequence). In DNA, the CDR3 is TGTGCCAGCAGCCGAGGGGGCAGGCAAGGGTCCTTC. Its protein product is CASSRGGRQGSF.

The V call is TRBV5-6, the J call TRBJ1-2; TRBD1 agrees at 7 bases. CDR1 and CDR2 from the germline V gene are SGHDT and YYEEEE. J lost 2 bases, V lost 3 bases, and 4 bases had no gene match. CDR3 length: 14 amino acids. CDR3 sequence reads: CASSSTDRNYGYTF. CDR3 in DNA: TGTGCCAGCAGCTCGACGGACAGGAACTATGGCTACACCTTC. Drawing the rest from reference TRBV5-6 and TRBJ1-2, the complete variable domain is DAGVTQSPTHLIKTRGQQVTLRCSPKSGHDTVSWYQQALGQGPQFIFQYYEEEERQRGNFPDRFSGHQFPNYSSELNVNALLLGDSALYLCASSSTDRNYGYTFGSGTRLTVV.

This clone was seen a single time. This chain joins TRBV18 and TRBJ1-2; D is undetermined. V was pared by 3 bases and J by 8 bases, with 13 bases between. CDR1 KGHSH and CDR2 LQKENI come from the germline V gene. This CDR3 comprises 13 residues. CDR3 residues: CASSPPGVDGYTF. Written as DNA, the CDR3 is TGTGCCAGCTCACCTCCCGGGGTCGACGGCTACACCTTC.

The CDR3 loop is CATSGPYNEQFF. CDR3 bases: TGTGCCACCAGCGGTCCCTACAATGAGCAGTTCTTC. The genes are TRBV15 and TRBJ2-1, with no clear D. Germline V gives CDR1 LNHNV, CDR2 YYDKDF (reference sequence). The V gene lost 5 bases and the J gene lost 2 bases, with 4 bases spanning the gap. CDR3 length: 12 amino acids.

This clone was counted a few times. The V and J genes are TRBV30 and TRBJ1-5; D remains ambiguous. Germline CDR1 reads GTSNPN; CDR2 reads SVGIG (reference sequence). The ends were cut back, 2 bases at V and 5 bases at J, with 10 bases in the middle. This CDR3 is 13 amino acids long. CDR3 in amino acids: CAWSREIDQPQHF. The CDR3 nucleotides read TGTGCCTGGAGTCGGGAGATTGATCAGCCCCAGCATTTT. The whole variable domain, filled in from reference TRBV30 and TRBJ1-5, reads SQTIHQWPATLVQPVGSPLSLECTVEGTSNPNLYWYRQAAGRGLQLLFYSVGIGQISSEVPQNLSASRPQDRQFILSSKKLLLSDSGFYLCAWSREIDQPQHFGDGTRLSIL.

The gene calls are TRBV5-4 and TRBJ1-2; maybe TRBD1 (5 bases). CDR3 length equals 14 residues. V lost 4 bases and J lost 3, with 13 bases in between. Germline CDR1 SGHNT, CDR2 YYREEE (reference sequence). The CDR3 sequence: CASSQTLGDYGYTF. In nucleotides, the CDR3 is TGTGCCAGCAGCCAGACCCTGGGGGACTATGGCTACACCTTC. Complete variable domain (other parts from reference TRBV5-4 and TRBJ1-2): ETGVTQSPTHLIKTRGQQVTLRCSSQSGHNTVSWYQQALGQGPQFIFQYYREEENGRGNFPPRFSGLQFPNYSSELNVNALELDDSALYLCASSQTLGDYGYTFGSGTRLTVV.

The chain is built from TRBV9 and TRBJ2-7; 9 positions match TRBD2. The CDR3 runs to 16 residues. Trimming cost V 0 bases and J 0 bases; bases outside gene matches: 4. The V gene's germline CDR1 is SGDLS and CDR2 YYNGEE. CDR3 bases: TGTGCCAGCAGCGTAGACCCTAGCGGGAACTCCTACGAGCAGTACTTC. Its protein is CASSVDPSGNSYEQYF. The full variable domain, completed using reference TRBV9 and TRBJ2-7, is DSGVTQTPKHLITATGQRVTLRCSPRSGDLSVYWYQQSLDQGLQFLIQYYNGEERAKGNILERFSAQQFPDLHSELNLSSLELGDSALYFCASSVDPSGNSYEQYFGPGTRLTVT.

The genes are TRBV18 and TRBJ2-3; perhaps TRBD2 as D (6 bases). Germline V lookup: CDR1 KGHSH, CDR2 LQKENI. This CDR3 spans 15 amino acids. Trimming stripped 4 bases from V and 1 base from J, with 12 bases between. CDR3 sequence: CASSRMAGRTDTQYF. The CDR3 DNA follows: TGTGCCAGCTCACGGATGGCGGGACGCACAGATACGCAGTATTTT.

V is TRBV5-1 and J is TRBJ2-7, with TRBD2 matching over 8 bases. The germline V gene has CDR1 SGHRS and CDR2 YFSETQ. After removal of 4 bases from V and 5 bases from J, the junction contained 8 bases not matched to a gene. The CDR3 extends over 14 amino acids. CDR3 amino acids: CASSPGLGSDEQYF. The CDR3 nucleotides are TGCGCCAGCAGCCCGGGACTAGGGAGTGACGAGCAGTACTTC.

V usage is TRBV2 and J usage is TRBJ2-5; TRBD1 agrees at 9 bases. Germline V gene sequence: CDR1 SNHLY, CDR2 FYNNEI. V was clipped by 3 bases and J by 1 base; unmatched bases: 0. The CDR3 totals 14 residues. The CDR3 DNA is TGTGCCAGCAGTGAGGACAGGGGCCAAGAGACCCAGTACTTC. Translating it yields CASSEDRGQETQYF.

The chain carries TRBV18 and TRBJ2-3, with D unresolved. This CDR3 contains 16 residues. V was trimmed by 3 bases and J by 6 bases, leaving 19 bases between them. Germline loops: CDR1 KGHSH, CDR2 LQKENI. CDR3 nucleotides: TGTGCCAGCTCACCCCCGAGTAGCCCACCTGGGGATACGCAGTATTTT. Protein product: CASSPPSSPPGDTQYF.

The V gene is TRBV18, the J gene TRBJ1-1, with no clear D. Trimming stripped 1 base from V and 2 bases from J, with 2 bases between. CDR3 length: 12 residues. The germline V gene encodes CDR1 KGHSH and CDR2 LQKENI. The CDR3 region has the DNA TGTGCCAGCTCACCACAAAACACTGAAGCTTTCTTT. Residues: CASSPQNTEAFF.

Here the CDR3 DNA reads TGTGCCAGCACCCTATACGGGGAGCTGTTTTTT. This encodes CASTLYGELFF. The genes are TRBV7-9 and TRBJ2-2, with no clear D. Trimming removed 7 bases from V and 7 bases from J, with 7 bases in between. The CDR3 sequence is 11 residues long. Germline CDR1 reads SEHNR; CDR2 reads FQNEAQ (reference sequence).

The chain employs TRBV19 and TRBJ1-1; tentatively, D is TRBD1 (5 bases). This CDR3 is built from 12 residues. The germline CDR1 and CDR2 sequences are LNHDA and SQIVND (reference sequence). V was clipped by 2 bases and J by 4 bases, with 5 bases between them. The CDR3: CASSIQGTEAFF. The CDR3 nucleotides read TGTGCCAGTAGTATACAGGGCACTGAAGCTTTCTTT.

The CDR3 sequence: CASSPNIGSSVGNEQFF. As DNA, the CDR3 is TGTGCCAGCAGCCCCAACATTGGGAGTTCGGTGGGAAATGAGCAGTTCTTC. This chain joins TRBV7-2 and TRBJ2-1; the D gene is possibly TRBD2 (5 bases). V was pared by 5 bases and J by 7 bases, with 24 bases between. Per germline, CDR1 SGHTA and CDR2 FQGNSA. CDR3 length equals 17 residues.

The chain joins TRBV4-2 to TRBJ2-7; possibly TRBD1 for D (5 bases). The CDR3 runs 15 residues. V was shortened by 1 base and J by 2 bases, with 12 bases between the two germline ends. Germline-derived CDR1 and CDR2 are LGHNA and YNFKEQ. As DNA, the CDR3 is TGTGCCAGCAGCCAAGTAGGTGCAGGGACCTACGAGCAGTACTTC. Residues: CASSQVGAGTYEQYF.

The J gene is TRBJ2-5, the V gene TRBV18; no clear D gene. The V end lost 3 bases, the J end lost 5 bases, and 13 bases lay between the germline ends. Germline CDR1 KGHSH, CDR2 LQKENI. The CDR3 consists of 14 residues. The CDR3 bases are TGTGCCAGCTCACCCGTCGGAAGTTGGGAGACCCAGTACTTC. Protein product: CASSPVGSWETQYF.

The chain couples TRBV19 to TRBJ1-4; 8 bases match TRBD1. V was pared by 6 bases and J by 4 bases, with 7 bases of the junction left unmatched. This CDR3 is 15 amino acids long. Per germline, CDR1 LNHDA and CDR2 SQIVND (reference sequence). This CDR3 reads CASSSAGGDNEKLFF. DNA of the CDR3: TGTGCCAGTAGCTCCGCAGGGGGCGATAATGAAAAACTGTTTTTT.